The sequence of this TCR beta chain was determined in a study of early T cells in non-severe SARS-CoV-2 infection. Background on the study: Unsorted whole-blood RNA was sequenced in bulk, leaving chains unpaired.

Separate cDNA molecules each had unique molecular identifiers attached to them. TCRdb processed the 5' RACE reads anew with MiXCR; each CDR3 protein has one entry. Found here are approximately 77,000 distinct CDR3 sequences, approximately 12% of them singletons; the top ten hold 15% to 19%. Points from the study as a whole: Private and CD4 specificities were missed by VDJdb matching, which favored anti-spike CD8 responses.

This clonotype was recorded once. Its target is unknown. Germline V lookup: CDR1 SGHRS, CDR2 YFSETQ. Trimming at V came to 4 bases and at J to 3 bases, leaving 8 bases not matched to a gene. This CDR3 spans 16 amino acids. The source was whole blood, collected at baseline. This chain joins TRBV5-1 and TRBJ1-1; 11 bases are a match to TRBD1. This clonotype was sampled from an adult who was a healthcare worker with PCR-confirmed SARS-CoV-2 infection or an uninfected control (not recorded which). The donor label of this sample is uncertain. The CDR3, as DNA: TGCGCCAGCAGCCCTGGGACAGGGGGATTGTACACTGAAGCTTTCTTT. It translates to CASSPGTGGLYTEAFF.